The sequence of this T cell receptor (beta chain) was determined in a study of blood T cell repertoires in COVID-19. At the level of the study: Samples came from the United States, Italy and Spain, spanning acute and convalescent COVID-19. Sources were T cells, B-cell-depleted T cells, or PBMCs; the material itself was cDNA or gDNA.

Methods used by the authors: Amplifying reference gene primers gave estimates of nucleated cell counts. The method was immunoSEQ multiplex PCR; TCRdb's version includes in-frame clones alone and lacks a portion of them. V and J calls and clone size follow that table, whereas D and trimming were derived from the DNA. The profile shows 300,000 to 400,000 clones, over 75% of them singletons. The CDR3 has 14 residues. V gave up 7 bases and J gave up 0 bases, with 11 bases separating them. CDR1 and CDR2 from the germline V gene are MNHEY and SMNVEV (reference sequence). J is TRBJ2-3 and V is TRBV27; D not resolved. This TCR came from a woman between 50 and 59 years old with active or convalescent COVID-19. Input material: peripheral blood. Written as DNA, the CDR3 is TGTGCCAGCACCCCGGTACGGAGCACAGATACGCAGTATTTT. Its translation: CASTPVRSTDTQYF.